This T cell receptor (beta chain) is drawn from a study of T cells after yellow fever vaccination. Study information: SMART-Seq v4 Ultra Low Input handled preparation of low-cell-number fractions.

TCRdb re-called the 5' RACE reads through MiXCR, storing one row per CDR3 protein. The table shows 150,000 to 200,000 distinct CDR3 sequences, with 9.3% occurring only once. V was pared by 4 bases and J by 8 bases, with 11 bases of the junction left unmatched. CDR1 is SGDLS and CDR2 is YYNGEE in the germline V gene. CDR3 length: 15 residues. Findings and limits, study-wide: Subsequent booster samples again held most clones from primary vaccination (more than 95% CD4, over 80% CD8). Though weaker, the secondary response peaked faster, on day 5 versus 15. Clonotype sharing between CD4 and CD8 compartments was small.

This clonotype came up a few times. What it recognizes is unknown. The clonotype originates from a man aged 18-30 years who received the YFV17D yellow fever vaccine. This chain connects TRBV9 to TRBJ1-4, with 7 positions matching TRBD1. Material: CD8+ T cells sorted from PBMCs, obtained 45 days after the yellow fever booster vaccination. This chain's CDR3 is CASSPRQGGQEKLFF. The CDR3 region has the DNA TGTGCCAGCAGCCCCCGACAGGGCGGCCAAGAAAAACTGTTTTTT.